This TCR beta chain was sequenced for a study of cytomegalovirus exposure and HLA in healthy donors. In the study overall: The 95 to 150 validation repertoires were produced on the same platform as the 500 to 800 repertoires of the first cohort. This was reported in a later analysis. Findings and caveats of the study: TCR beta chains numbering some 160 were designated cytomegalovirus-associated. Within the approximately 130 validation repertoires, first-cohort TCR clusters tended to co-occur, according to a later analysis.

The data were produced by immunoSEQ multiplex PCR, yet TCRdb's version contains in-frame clones alone and is incomplete. The table includes about 260,000 clones, 90% detected once. It was the roughly 130-subject validation cohort, separate from the roughly 700-subject first cohort, to which the donors belonged. About this clone itself: The antigen remains undetermined.

Material for sequencing was PBMCs. The receptor was isolated from a woman aged 25 to 39 in good health and CMV-seronegative.

CDR3 sequence: CAGTSGSRETQYF. The CDR3 DNA follows: TGTGCGGGGACTAGCGGGAGTCGAGAGACCCAGTACTTC. V is TRBV30 and J is TRBJ2-5; TRBD2 aligns across 14 bases. Germline V gene lookup returns CDR1 GTSNPN and CDR2 SVGIG (reference sequence). There are 13 residues in the CDR3.